This T cell receptor (beta chain) appears in the sequencing data of a study of T cell responses to AZD1222 COVID-19 vaccine. Study overall: Second-dose intervals of approximately 4 or approximately 12 weeks were pooled.

Only in-frame clones appear in the TCRdb table, and some are missing; sequencing was by immunoSEQ multiplex PCR. The sample records about 50,000 clones, more than 60% being singletons. This CDR3 spans 15 amino acids. Germline CDR1 reads LNHDA; CDR2 reads SQIVND (reference sequence). V dropped 0 bases and J dropped 2 bases, with 8 bases sitting between them. V gene TRBV19 combines with J gene TRBJ1-5, with D possibly TRBD1 on 5 matching bases. This sequence originates from an adult in good health. This sample comprised peripheral blood, obtained on day 0 of AZD1222 vaccination. The CDR3 is CASSIDGGGNQPQHF. The DNA for the CDR3 is TGTGCCAGTAGTATAGATGGGGGAGGCAATCAGCCCCAGCATTTT.